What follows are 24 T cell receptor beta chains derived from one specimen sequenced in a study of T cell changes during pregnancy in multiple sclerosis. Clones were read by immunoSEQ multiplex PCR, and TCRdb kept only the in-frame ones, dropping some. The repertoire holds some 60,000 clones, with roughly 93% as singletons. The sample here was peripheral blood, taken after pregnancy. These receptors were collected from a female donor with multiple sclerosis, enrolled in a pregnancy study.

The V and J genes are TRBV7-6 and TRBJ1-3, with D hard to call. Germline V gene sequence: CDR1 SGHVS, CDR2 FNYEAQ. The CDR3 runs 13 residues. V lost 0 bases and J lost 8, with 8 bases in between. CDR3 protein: CASSLAPGDTIYF. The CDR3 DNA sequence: TGTGCCAGCAGCTTAGCCCCCGGAGACACCATATATTTT.

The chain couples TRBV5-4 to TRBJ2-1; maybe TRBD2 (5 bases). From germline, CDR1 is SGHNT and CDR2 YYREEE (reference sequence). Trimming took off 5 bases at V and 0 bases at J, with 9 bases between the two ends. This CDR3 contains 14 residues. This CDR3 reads CASRRESSYNEQFF. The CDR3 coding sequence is TGTGCCAGCAGGAGGGAGAGCTCCTACAATGAGCAGTTCTTC.

The CDR3: CASSRDRASNQPQHF. CDR3 DNA: TGTGCCAGTAGTCGGGACAGGGCTAGCAATCAGCCCCAGCATTTT. V is TRBV19 and J is TRBJ1-5; 9 bases fit TRBD1. V dropped 5 bases and J dropped 0; count of bases not matched to a gene: 2. This CDR3 comprises 15 residues. CDR1 is LNHDA, CDR2 SQIVND, per germline (reference sequence).

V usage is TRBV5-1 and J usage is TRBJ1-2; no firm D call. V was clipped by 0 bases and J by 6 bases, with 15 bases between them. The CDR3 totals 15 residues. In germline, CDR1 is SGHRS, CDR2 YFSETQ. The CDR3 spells CASSLAIASADGYTF. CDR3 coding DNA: TGCGCCAGCAGCTTGGCCATAGCGAGCGCTGATGGCTACACCTTC.

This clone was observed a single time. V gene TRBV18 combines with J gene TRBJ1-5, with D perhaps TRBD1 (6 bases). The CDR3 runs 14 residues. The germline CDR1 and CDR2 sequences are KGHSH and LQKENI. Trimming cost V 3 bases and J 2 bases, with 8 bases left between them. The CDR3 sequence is CASSPTGRNQPQHF. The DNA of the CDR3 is TGTGCCAGCTCACCCACAGGGCGCAATCAGCCCCAGCATTTT.

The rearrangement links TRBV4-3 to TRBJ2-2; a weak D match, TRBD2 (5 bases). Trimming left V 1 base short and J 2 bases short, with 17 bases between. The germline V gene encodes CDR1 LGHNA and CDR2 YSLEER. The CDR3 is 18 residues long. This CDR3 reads CASSQVLIRLPNTGELFF. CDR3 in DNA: TGCGCCAGCAGCCAAGTCCTAATCAGACTACCCAACACCGGGGAGCTGTTTTTT.

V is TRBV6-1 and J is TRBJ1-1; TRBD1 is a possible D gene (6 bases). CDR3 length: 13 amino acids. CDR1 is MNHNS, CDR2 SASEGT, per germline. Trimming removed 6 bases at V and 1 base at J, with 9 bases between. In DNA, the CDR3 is TGTGCCAGCAGCCGGACAGAGAACACTGAAGCTTTCTTT. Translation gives CASSRTENTEAFF.

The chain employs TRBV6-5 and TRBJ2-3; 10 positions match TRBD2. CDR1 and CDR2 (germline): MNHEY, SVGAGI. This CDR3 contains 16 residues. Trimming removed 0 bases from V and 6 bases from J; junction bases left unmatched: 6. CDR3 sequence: CASSYSGLAGADTQYF. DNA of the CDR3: TGTGCCAGCAGTTACTCCGGCCTAGCGGGAGCGGATACGCAGTATTTT.

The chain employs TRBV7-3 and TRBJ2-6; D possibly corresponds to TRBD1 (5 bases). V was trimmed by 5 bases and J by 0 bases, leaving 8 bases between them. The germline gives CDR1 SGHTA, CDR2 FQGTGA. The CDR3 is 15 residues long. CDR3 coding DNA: TGTGCCAGCAGCCGCGACAGCTCTGGGGCCAACGTCCTGACTTTC. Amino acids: CASSRDSSGANVLTF.

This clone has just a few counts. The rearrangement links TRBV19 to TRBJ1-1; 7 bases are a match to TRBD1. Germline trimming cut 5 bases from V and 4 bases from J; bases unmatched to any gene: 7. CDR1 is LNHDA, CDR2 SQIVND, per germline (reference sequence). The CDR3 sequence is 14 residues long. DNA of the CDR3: TGTGCCAGTAGTCCAAAACAGGGGTCCACTGAAGCTTTCTTT. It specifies CASSPKQGSTEAFF.

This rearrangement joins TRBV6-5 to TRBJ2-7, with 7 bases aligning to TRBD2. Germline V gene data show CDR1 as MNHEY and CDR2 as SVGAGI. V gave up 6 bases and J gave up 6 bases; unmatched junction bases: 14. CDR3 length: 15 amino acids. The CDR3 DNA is TGTGCCAGCAGAGCCTCGGGGGGAAGTAGTACCGAGCAGTACTTC. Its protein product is CASRASGGSSTEQYF.

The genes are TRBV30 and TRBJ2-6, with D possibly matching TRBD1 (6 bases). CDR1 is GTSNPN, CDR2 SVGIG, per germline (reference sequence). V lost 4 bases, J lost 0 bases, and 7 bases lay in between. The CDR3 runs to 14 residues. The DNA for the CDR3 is TGTGCCTGGATGACAGGCTCTGGGGCCAACGTCCTGACTTTC. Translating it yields CAWMTGSGANVLTF.

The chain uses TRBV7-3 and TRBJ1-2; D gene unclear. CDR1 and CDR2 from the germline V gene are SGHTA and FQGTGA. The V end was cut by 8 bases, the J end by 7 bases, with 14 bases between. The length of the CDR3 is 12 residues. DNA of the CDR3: TGTGCCAGCGGCCCTCCACGTGGTGGCTACACCTTC. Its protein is CASGPPRGGYTF.

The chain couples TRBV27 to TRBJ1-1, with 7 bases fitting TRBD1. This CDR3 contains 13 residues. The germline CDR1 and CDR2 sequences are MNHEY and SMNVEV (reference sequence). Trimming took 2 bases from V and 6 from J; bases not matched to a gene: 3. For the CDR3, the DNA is TGTGCCAGCAGTTTAACTACAGGGGCTGAAGCTTTCTTT. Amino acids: CASSLTTGAEAFF.

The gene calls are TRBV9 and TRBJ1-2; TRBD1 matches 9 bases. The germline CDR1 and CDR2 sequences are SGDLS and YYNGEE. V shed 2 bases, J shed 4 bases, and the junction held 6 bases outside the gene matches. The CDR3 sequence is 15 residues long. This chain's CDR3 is CASSVLDRGIYGYTF. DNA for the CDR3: TGTGCCAGCAGCGTCCTCGACAGGGGGATCTATGGCTACACCTTC.

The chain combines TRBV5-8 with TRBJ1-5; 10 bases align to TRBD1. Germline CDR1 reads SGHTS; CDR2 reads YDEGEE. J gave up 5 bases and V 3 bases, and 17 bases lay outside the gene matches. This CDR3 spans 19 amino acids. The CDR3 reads CASSYIQFFGTGVDQPQHF. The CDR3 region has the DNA TGTGCCAGCAGCTACATACAATTTTTCGGGACAGGGGTAGATCAGCCCCAGCATTTT. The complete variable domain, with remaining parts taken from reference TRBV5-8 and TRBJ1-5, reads EAGVTQSPTHLIKTRGQQATLRCSPISGHTSVYWYQQALGLGLQFLLWYDEGEERNRGNFPPRFSGRQFPNYSSELNVNALELEDSALYLCASSYIQFFGTGVDQPQHFGDGTRLSIL.

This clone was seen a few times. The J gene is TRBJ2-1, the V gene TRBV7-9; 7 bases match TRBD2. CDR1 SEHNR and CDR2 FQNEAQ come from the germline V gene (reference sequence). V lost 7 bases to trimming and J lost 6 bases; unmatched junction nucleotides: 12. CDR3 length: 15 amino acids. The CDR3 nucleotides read TGTGCCAGCACGGCGGGGGATTTCGGGGGCAATGAGCAGTTCTTC. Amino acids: CASTAGDFGGNEQFF.

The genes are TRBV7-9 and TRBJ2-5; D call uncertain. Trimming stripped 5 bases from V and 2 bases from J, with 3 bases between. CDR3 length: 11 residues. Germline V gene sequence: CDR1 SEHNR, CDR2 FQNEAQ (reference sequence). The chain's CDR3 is CASSPQETQYF. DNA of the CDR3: TGTGCCAGCAGCCCTCAAGAGACCCAGTACTTC.

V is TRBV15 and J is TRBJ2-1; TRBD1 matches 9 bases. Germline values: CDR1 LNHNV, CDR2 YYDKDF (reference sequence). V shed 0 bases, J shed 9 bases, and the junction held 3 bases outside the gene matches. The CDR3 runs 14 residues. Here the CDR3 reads CATSRETGGVEQFF. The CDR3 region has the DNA TGTGCCACCAGCAGAGAGACAGGGGGTGTTGAGCAGTTCTTC.

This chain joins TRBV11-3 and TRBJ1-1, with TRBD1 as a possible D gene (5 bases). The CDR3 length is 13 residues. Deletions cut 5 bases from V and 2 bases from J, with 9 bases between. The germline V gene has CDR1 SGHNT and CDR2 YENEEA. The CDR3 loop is CASSRTPNTEAFF. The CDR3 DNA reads TGTGCCAGCAGCCGGACACCTAACACTGAAGCTTTCTTT.

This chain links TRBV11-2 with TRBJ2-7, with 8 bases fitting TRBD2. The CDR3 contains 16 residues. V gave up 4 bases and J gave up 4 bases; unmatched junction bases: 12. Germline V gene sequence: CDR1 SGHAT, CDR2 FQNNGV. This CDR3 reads CASSSTWAGGPYEQYF. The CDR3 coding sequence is TGTGCCAGCAGCTCTACCTGGGCGGGAGGCCCATACGAGCAGTACTTC.

CDR3 in amino acids: CASSHHIAGPGTDTQYF. CDR3 in DNA: TGCGCCAGCAGCCACCACATAGCGGGGCCTGGCACAGATACGCAGTATTTT. The chain joins TRBV4-1 to TRBJ2-3; 8 positions match TRBD2. After removal of 3 bases from V and 1 base from J, the junction contained 9 bases not matched to a gene. Germline CDR1 reads MGHRA; CDR2 reads YSYEKL. The CDR3 contains 17 residues.

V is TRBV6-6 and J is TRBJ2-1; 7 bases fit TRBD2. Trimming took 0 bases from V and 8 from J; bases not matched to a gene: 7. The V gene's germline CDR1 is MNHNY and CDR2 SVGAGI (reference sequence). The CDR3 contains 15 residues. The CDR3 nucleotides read TGTGCCAGCAGTTACTCGGGGGAGGGCCCGTATGAGCAGTTCTTC. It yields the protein CASSYSGEGPYEQFF.

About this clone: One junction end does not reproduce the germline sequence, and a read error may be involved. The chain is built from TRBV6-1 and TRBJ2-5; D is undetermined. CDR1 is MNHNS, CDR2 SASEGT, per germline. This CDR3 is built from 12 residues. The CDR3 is CASSVSSGSVDF. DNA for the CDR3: TGTGCCAGCAGTGTGTCTAGTGGTTCGGTCGACTTC.